This is a list of T cell receptor beta chains from one sample in a study. Using its own MiXCR run on the 5' RACE reads, TCRdb lists one record per CDR3 protein. The data contain over 55,000 distinct CDR3 sequences, roughly 30% of them seen just once; the ten biggest clones take up more than 3%. Sequencing used tumor-infiltrating memory CD4+ T cells sorted from the breast tumor. All receptors come from a female donor with breast cancer. CDR3s leave out the opening cysteine and the closing phenylalanine or tryptophan.

TRBV6-2/TRBV6-3	TRBJ2-1	ASRDGTSGRNEQC
TRBV4-2	TRBJ1-4	ASSPQTGGNEKLF
TRBV29-1	TRBJ2-2	SVTPYSATGELF
TRBV20-1	TRBJ1-5	SARDQGQPQH
TRBV5-1	TRBJ2-5	ASSLVGWGETQY
TRBV5-5	TRBJ2-1	ASSSTTGRAF
TRBV5-1	TRBJ2-2	ASSYLAGGSGELF
TRBV6-5	TRBJ1-4	ASSYQPLGLF
TRBV6-5	TRBJ2-3	ASSPTHSGNAQY
TRBV9	TRBJ2-7	ASRGQGEREQY
TRBV6-2/TRBV6-3	TRBJ1-5	ASSYTPGRRTYQPQH
TRBV6-5	TRBJ1-1	ASRHLGARWDTEAF
TRBV20-1	TRBJ1-2	SVTANYGYT
TRBV5-1	TRBJ2-6	ASTGRFSGANVLT
TRBV20-1	TRBJ2-1	SATRTGSRDEQF
TRBV5-1	TRBJ1-2	ASSETTYGYT
TRBV5-1	TRBJ2-3	ASSPLGTMQDTQY
TRBV12-3/TRBV12-4	TRBJ2-3	ASSRIDTQY
TRBV6-1	TRBJ2-7	ASSRSGSSYEQY
TRBV24-1	TRBJ2-2	ATSDPVSLGELF
TRBV5-1	TRBJ1-6	ASSIRDPGSPLH
TRBV24-1	TRBJ1-2	ATSDPTGSLYGYT
TRBV5-1	TRBJ1-4	ASSLDGTGPNEKLF
TRBV5-1	TRBJ2-1	ASSLAPLAGNNEQF
TRBV6-2/TRBV6-3	TRBJ1-2	ASSWDGQDGYT
TRBV28	TRBJ2-1	ASSPLMGRGESYNEQF